One sample yielded the 30 T cell receptor beta chains listed below, sequenced in a study of shared clonotypes between healthy human individuals. CD45RO-negative cells were positively selected for CCR7, leaving out terminally differentiated effector memory CD45RA+ cells. Clones were sequenced by immunoSEQ multiplex PCR, and TCRdb holds only the in-frame ones, with some missing. The sample carries about 2.1 million clones, about 94% recorded once. The sample consisted of naive CD8+ T cells from PBMCs. All receptors come from a man between 18 and 29 years old in good health. Some clones in this sample may be carry-over from other donors' samples.

The chain is built from TRBV13 and TRBJ2-7, with 10 bases aligning to TRBD2. After removal of 2 bases from V and 2 bases from J, the junction contained 18 bases not matched to a gene. The CDR3 runs 20 residues. Germline V CDR1 and CDR2: PRHDT, FYEKMQ (reference sequence). The CDR3 DNA sequence: TGTGCCAGCAGCTTAAAAGGAGGGCTAGCGGGAGAACCCAGACCCTACGAGCAGTACTTC. Translation gives CASSLKGGLAGEPRPYEQYF.

V gene TRBV4-2 combines with J gene TRBJ2-2; D is unclear. Trimming pared 1 base from V and 3 bases from J, leaving 15 bases between. Germline assignment: CDR1 LGHNA and CDR2 YNFKEQ. This CDR3 is 17 amino acids long. CDR3 amino acids: CASSQGPARMDTGELFF. The CDR3 nucleotides read TGTGCCAGCAGCCAAGGGCCGGCCCGCATGGACACCGGGGAGCTGTTTTTT.

This chain joins TRBV10-1 and TRBJ1-1; maybe TRBD1 (5 bases). Per the germline V gene, CDR1 is WNHNN and CDR2 is SYGVQD (reference sequence). This CDR3 spans 14 amino acids. V lost 2 bases to trimming and J lost 5 bases, with 12 bases between them. The CDR3 sequence: CASSEGRGGTEAFF. As DNA, the CDR3 is TGCGCCAGCAGTGAGGGTCGCGGGGGAACTGAAGCTTTCTTT.

This chain joins TRBV11-2 and TRBJ1-2, with 10 bases that match TRBD1. V was clipped by 5 bases and J by 3 bases; unmatched bases: 9. The CDR3 spans 16 residues. CDR1 and CDR2 (germline): SGHAT, FQNNGV. Written as DNA, the CDR3 is TGTGCCAGCAGCCCATCCCCGACAGGGGGCTACTATGGCTACACCTTC. Residues: CASSPSPTGGYYGYTF. Full variable domain (rest looked up from reference TRBV11-2 and TRBJ1-2): EAGVAQSPRYKIIEKRQSVAFWCNPISGHATLYWYQQILGQGPKLLIQFQNNGVVDDSQLPKDRFSAERLKGVDSTLKIQPAKLEDSAVYLCASSPSPTGGYYGYTFGSGTRLTVV.

The V gene is TRBV18, the J gene TRBJ2-7; possibly TRBD1 for D (7 bases). V shed 3 bases and J shed 7 bases, with 16 bases lying between them. Germline V lookup: CDR1 KGHSH, CDR2 LQKENI. The CDR3 has 14 residues. CDR3: CASSPPGRGDEQYF. DNA of the CDR3: TGTGCCAGCTCACCTCCAGGCAGGGGGGATGAGCAGTACTTC. Full variable domain (missing parts from reference TRBV18 and TRBJ2-7): NAGVMQNPRHLVRRRGQEARLRCSPMKGHSHVYWYRQLPEEGLKFMVYLQKENIIDESGMPKERFSAEFPKEGPSILRIQQVVRGDSAAYFCASSPPGRGDEQYFGPGTRLTVT.

This sequence joins TRBV6-5 and TRBJ2-5; D is uncertain. The ends were cut back, 0 bases at V and 7 bases at J, with 9 bases in the middle. The germline V gene encodes CDR1 MNHEY and CDR2 SVGAGI. This CDR3 spans 13 amino acids. This CDR3 is CASSYSNGWTQYF. The CDR3 coding sequence is TGTGCCAGCAGTTACTCGAATGGTTGGACCCAGTACTTC.

This chain connects TRBV5-1 to TRBJ2-4; 9 bases are a match to TRBD2. V dropped 7 bases and J dropped 0; count of bases not matched to a gene: 17. Germline CDR1 SGHRS, CDR2 YFSETQ. This CDR3 is 19 amino acids long. The CDR3 loop is CASARLAEEGNLAKNIQYF. Here the CDR3 DNA reads TGCGCCAGCGCCCGACTAGCGGAGGAGGGGAATCTAGCCAAAAACATTCAGTACTTC.

Notes on this clone: This specimen includes other DNA sequences encoding the same CDR3. The genes are TRBV11-2 and TRBJ2-7; D is uncertain. Trimming removed 1 base from V and 1 base from J, with 8 bases in between. The CDR3 contains 14 residues. Germline assignment: CDR1 SGHAT and CDR2 FQNNGV. CDR3 DNA sequence: TGTGCCAGCAGCTTAGCCGGCGTTTCCTACGAGCAGTACTTC. Encoded protein: CASSLAGVSYEQYF.

The V gene is TRBV29-1, the J gene TRBJ1-4; a weak D match, TRBD1 (6 bases). The ends were cut back, 1 base at V and 8 bases at J, with 17 bases in the middle. Germline CDR1 is SQVTM and CDR2 is ANQGSEA. This CDR3 is 15 amino acids long. The CDR3 sequence: CSVEVSGALEEKLFF. CDR3 nucleotides: TGCAGCGTTGAAGTCTCGGGGGCGCTTGAGGAAAAACTGTTTTTT.

V and J are TRBV6-6 and TRBJ1-2; a weak D match, TRBD1 (5 bases). This CDR3 contains 13 residues. Between the trimmed V and J ends, which lost 0 bases and 8 bases, there was a span of 10 bases. Germline assignment: CDR1 MNHNY and CDR2 SVGAGI (reference sequence). CDR3 sequence: CASSYSGGGGYTF. In DNA form, the CDR3 reads TGTGCCAGCAGTTACTCTGGGGGTGGCGGCTACACCTTC.

V and J are TRBV6-4 and TRBJ1-1; possible D gene TRBD1, 5 bases. V shed 4 bases and J shed 0 bases, with 6 bases lying between them. The CDR3 has 13 residues. Germline V gives CDR1 MRHNA, CDR2 SNTAGT. The CDR3 is CASSAGMNTEAFF. For the CDR3, the DNA is TGTGCCAGCAGTGCAGGGATGAACACTGAAGCTTTCTTT.

About this clone itself: Other DNA sequences in the sample encode the same CDR3. The chain carries TRBV9 and TRBJ1-4, with TRBD1 identical over 7 bases. The junction had 5 bases not matched to a gene; V was cut back by 2 bases and J by 7 bases. This CDR3 has 14 residues. The V gene's germline CDR1 is SGDLS and CDR2 YYNGEE. The CDR3 DNA sequence: TGTGCCAGCAGCGTCCAGGGGGGAAGTGAAAAACTGTTTTTT. Translating it yields CASSVQGGSEKLFF.

The chain links TRBV29-1 to TRBJ2-1; D unclear. CDR3 size: 15 residues. Trimming removed 0 bases from V and 0 bases from J, with 9 bases in between. Per germline, CDR1 SQVTM and CDR2 ANQGSEA. CDR3 nucleotide sequence: TGCAGCGTTGAAGATACAACGAGCTCCTACAATGAGCAGTTCTTC. Translating it yields CSVEDTTSSYNEQFF.

The J gene is TRBJ2-3, the V gene TRBV28; 12 positions agree with TRBD1. CDR3 length equals 16 residues. In germline, CDR1 is MDHEN, CDR2 SYDVKM. The V segment lost 2 bases and the J segment 4 bases; nucleotides outside the gene matches: 4. CDR3 DNA sequence: TGTGCCAGCAGTTTAGTAGGGACAGGGGGCCCAGATACGCAGTATTTT. This encodes CASSLVGTGGPDTQYF.

This chain uses TRBV7-3 with TRBJ2-2, with no clear D. Trimming cost V 2 bases and J 6 bases, with 7 bases left between them. Germline V lookup: CDR1 SGHTA, CDR2 FQGTGA. This CDR3 has 13 amino acids. For the CDR3, the DNA is TGTGCCAGCAGCTTAGTTGGCGCCGGGGAGCTGTTTTTT. It codes for CASSLVGAGELFF.

The chain combines TRBV19 with TRBJ2-7, with D possibly matching TRBD2 (6 bases). Germline loops: CDR1 LNHDA, CDR2 SQIVND (reference sequence). With 10 bases removed from V and 5 bases from J, the gap between germline ends came to 15 bases. The CDR3 has 12 amino acids. CDR3: CATIGLQDEQYF. The CDR3 DNA reads TGTGCCACCATAGGACTACAAGACGAGCAGTACTTC.

This chain connects TRBV10-3 to TRBJ1-2; D is unclear. V lost 6 bases to trimming and J lost 2 bases, with 4 bases between them. Germline V gene sequence: CDR1 ENHRY, CDR2 SYGVKD. The CDR3 contains 11 residues. The CDR3 coding sequence is TGTGCCATCAGATCAAACTATGGCTACACCTTC. Its translation: CAIRSNYGYTF.

In this sample, this clone turned up a few times. The sample has other DNA sequences that encode this CDR3 too. The chain is built from TRBV20-1 and TRBJ2-3; D uncertain. The germline V and J ends were trimmed by 2 bases and 6 bases, with 3 bases remaining between them. The CDR3 is 10 amino acids. Germline V gene lookup returns CDR1 DFQATT and CDR2 SNEGSKA (reference sequence). DNA of the CDR3: TGCAGTGCTAGAACCGATACGCAGTATTTT. This codes for CSARTDTQYF.

This sequence joins TRBV4-1 and TRBJ2-1; D uncertain. This CDR3 contains 18 residues. The V gene's germline CDR1 is MGHRA and CDR2 YSYEKL. V lost 3 bases and J lost 9, with 27 bases in between. This CDR3 reads CASSHYPEGRQPRGEQFF. The CDR3 coding sequence is TGCGCCAGCAGCCATTATCCTGAAGGAAGACAACCCCGAGGTGAGCAGTTCTTC.

In its sample, this clone was seen many times. The chain couples TRBV30 to TRBJ1-1; no clear D. Looked up from germline, CDR1 is GTSNPN and CDR2 is SVGIG (reference sequence). Between the trimmed V and J ends, which lost 4 bases and 1 base, there was a span of 10 bases. The CDR3 length is 13 residues. This chain's CDR3 is CAWMSLWNTEAFF. CDR3 nucleotide sequence: TGTGCCTGGATGAGCTTGTGGAACACTGAAGCTTTCTTT. Full variable domain (missing parts from reference TRBV30 and TRBJ1-1): SQTIHQWPATLVQPVGSPLSLECTVEGTSNPNLYWYRQAAGRGLQLLFYSVGIGQISSEVPQNLSASRPQDRQFILSSKKLLLSDSGFYLCAWMSLWNTEAFFGQGTRLTVV.

V is TRBV21-1 and J is TRBJ2-1; the table's TRBD2 call for D was not verified on the DNA. TRBV21-1 has pseudogene status. The CDR3 is made up of 15 amino acids. DNA for the CDR3: TGTGCCAGCAGCAAAAAAGGGGGACTAGTAAATGAGCAGTTCTTC. As protein: CASSKKGGLVNEQFF.

This rearrangement joins TRBV27 to TRBJ1-5, with D unclear. CDR3 size: 16 residues. Between the trimmed V and J ends, which lost 3 bases and 1 base, there was a span of 13 bases. CDR1 MNHEY and CDR2 SMNVEV come from the germline V gene (reference sequence). CDR3: CASSFVGEGSNQPQHF. The DNA of the CDR3 is TGTGCCAGCAGTTTCGTCGGGGAGGGCAGCAATCAGCCCCAGCATTTT.

This clone was seen a single time. The chain carries TRBV9 and TRBJ1-5; no clear D. The CDR3 has 15 residues. V gave up 3 bases and J gave up 5 bases, with 15 bases separating them. Germline CDR1 SGDLS, CDR2 YYNGEE. This CDR3 reads CASSATGYPDQPQHF. The DNA of the CDR3 is TGTGCCAGCAGCGCGACCGGTTATCCCGATCAGCCCCAGCATTTT.

The CDR3 protein is CASSLAQGRDHEQYF. The CDR3 DNA reads TGTGCCAGCAGCTTAGCGCAGGGCAGGGACCACGAGCAGTACTTC. This chain connects TRBV7-9 to TRBJ2-7; D is tentatively TRBD1 or TRBD2 (5 bases each). The CDR3 consists of 15 residues. Germline CDR1 SEHNR, CDR2 FQNEAQ (reference sequence). The V gene lost 0 bases and the J gene lost 5 bases, with 14 bases spanning the gap.

V is TRBV10-3 and J is TRBJ2-7, with 11 bases identical to TRBD2. This CDR3 is 16 amino acids long. Germline CDR1 is ENHRY and CDR2 is SYGVKD. Trimming at V came to 4 bases and at J to 3 bases, leaving 8 bases not matched to a gene. CDR3 protein: CAISGDSGTSGYEQYF. CDR3 in DNA: TGTGCCATCAGTGGGGACTCCGGGACTAGCGGCTACGAGCAGTACTTC.

V usage is TRBV5-1 and J usage is TRBJ2-7; unclear D gene. CDR3 length: 13 residues. Germline CDR1 is SGHRS and CDR2 is YFSETQ. Trimming stripped 3 bases from V and 5 bases from J, with 12 bases between. The CDR3 bases are TGCGCCAGCAGCTCCAACGACTGGGACGAGCAGTACTTC. Its translation is CASSSNDWDEQYF. Using reference TRBV5-1 and TRBJ2-7 for the parts outside the CDR3, the full variable domain is KAGVTQTPRYLIKTRGQQVTLSCSPISGHRSVSWYQQTPGQGLQFLFEYFSETQRNKGNFPGRFSGRQFSNSRSEMNVSTLELGDSALYLCASSSNDWDEQYFGPGTRLTVT.

This chain links TRBV5-5 with TRBJ2-7; the match to TRBD1 covers 8 bases. Losses at the gene ends were 4 bases for V and 4 bases for J; bases not matched to a gene: 10. CDR1 and CDR2 (germline): SGHKS, YYEKEE (reference sequence). The CDR3 runs to 15 residues. The CDR3 DNA reads as TGTGCCAGCAGCCCACGGACAGGGAGTACATACGAGCAGTACTTC. It yields the protein CASSPRTGSTYEQYF.

V gene TRBV6-1 combines with J gene TRBJ2-7; D is unclear. CDR1 is MNHNS and CDR2 is SASEGT in the germline V gene. Trimming took off 1 base at V and 0 bases at J, with 19 bases between the two ends. The CDR3 totals 18 residues. The CDR3 spells CASSEEGPRIDISYEQYF. CDR3 DNA sequence: TGTGCCAGCAGTGAAGAGGGCCCGCGTATAGATATCTCCTACGAGCAGTACTTC.

Worth noting for this clone: In the same sample, other DNA sequences code for this CDR3. This chain joins TRBV19 and TRBJ1-5, with D unclear. Trimming stripped 6 bases from V and 0 bases from J, with 12 bases between. CDR3 size: 15 residues. Per the germline V gene, CDR1 is LNHDA and CDR2 is SQIVND (reference sequence). DNA of the CDR3: TGTGCCAGTAGCCCGACGGCCTATAGCAATCAGCCCCAGCATTTT. Protein product: CASSPTAYSNQPQHF.

Note on this clone: The sample holds other DNA sequences that translate to the same CDR3. The V gene is TRBV9, the J gene TRBJ2-1; 8 bases match TRBD2. Unmatched junction bases numbered 5, after V lost 1 base and J lost 5 bases. CDR1 and CDR2 from the germline V gene are SGDLS and YYNGEE. CDR3 size: 15 residues. The chain's CDR3 is CASSVSGGPNNEQFF. The DNA for the CDR3 is TGTGCCAGCAGCGTATCGGGAGGGCCGAACAATGAGCAGTTCTTC.